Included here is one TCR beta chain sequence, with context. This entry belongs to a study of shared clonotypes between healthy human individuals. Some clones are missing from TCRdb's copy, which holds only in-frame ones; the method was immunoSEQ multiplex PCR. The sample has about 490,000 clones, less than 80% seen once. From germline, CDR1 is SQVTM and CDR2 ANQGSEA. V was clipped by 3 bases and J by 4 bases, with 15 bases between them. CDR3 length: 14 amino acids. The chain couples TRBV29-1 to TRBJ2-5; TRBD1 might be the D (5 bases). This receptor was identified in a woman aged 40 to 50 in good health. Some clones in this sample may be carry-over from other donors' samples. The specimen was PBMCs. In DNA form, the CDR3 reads TGCAGCGTTGATAGGGGCGCACGGTTAGAGACCCAGTACTTC. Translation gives CSVDRGARLETQYF.